This T cell receptor beta chain was captured in a study of response to subunit inactivated influenza vaccine. Findings of the study overall: Authors suggested that a seasonal influenza vaccination recruits few new T cells each time.

Trimming removed 1 base at V and 3 bases at J, with 9 bases between. The CDR3 contains 15 residues. One entry per CDR3 protein, called by TCRdb with MiXCR from the RT-PCR reads. This sample has hundreds of thousands of distinct CDR3 sequences, with 25% found just once. This clonotype was seen more than once but under ten times. The antigen is undetermined. Sequencing was performed on CD4+ T cells sorted from PBMCs, taken 5 to 6 days after vaccination. This TCR derives from a man aged 45-65 years who received an inactivated influenza vaccine. V and J are TRBV12-3 or TRBV12-4 and TRBJ2-2, with D unclear. The CDR3 DNA is TGTGCCAGCAGTTTAGGGGGTCGGGACACCGGGGAGCTGTTTTTT. It translates to CASSLGGRDTGELFF.